The 16 T cell receptor beta chains below were found in one sample sequenced in a study of cytomegalovirus exposure and HLA in healthy donors. In the PCR, 60 Vbeta and 13 Jbeta primers were used. The protocol was immunoSEQ multiplex PCR, while the TCRdb copy is restricted to in-frame clones and leaves out a portion. This table holds about 140,000 clones. Sample: PBMCs. These TCRs come from a woman aged 18-29 years in good health and CMV-seronegative.

The chain carries TRBV11-2 and TRBJ2-7, with 8 bases lining up with TRBD1. Germline V gene sequence: CDR1 SGHAT, CDR2 FQNNGV. After removal of 1 base from V and 6 bases from J, the junction contained 5 bases not matched to a gene. CDR3 length: 14 residues. CDR3 in amino acids: CASSLGQGTGEQYF. CDR3 DNA sequence: TGTGCCAGCAGCTTAGGACAGGGGACGGGCGAGCAGTACTTC.

J is TRBJ1-1 and V is TRBV5-1; 7 bases align to TRBD1. This CDR3 has 14 amino acids. Germline V CDR1 and CDR2: SGHRS, YFSETQ. V lost 4 bases to trimming and J lost 3 bases; unmatched junction nucleotides: 6. In DNA, the CDR3 is TGCGCCAGCAGCCGTCGACAGGGAGACACTGAAGCTTTCTTT. Its translation: CASSRRQGDTEAFF.

The chain employs TRBV4-1 and TRBJ1-2, with D perhaps matching TRBD1 (5 bases). Germline loops: CDR1 MGHRA, CDR2 YSYEKL. The CDR3 has 14 amino acids. The germline V and J ends were trimmed by 4 bases and 3 bases, with 12 bases remaining between them. The CDR3 DNA follows: TGCGCCAGCAGCCCGACCGGGGGTCACTATGGCTACACCTTC. It specifies CASSPTGGHYGYTF.

This chain joins TRBV7-9 and TRBJ1-3; 7 positions match TRBD1. The length of the CDR3 is 16 residues. Unmatched junction bases numbered 10, after V lost 6 bases and J lost 2 bases. The germline V gene has CDR1 SEHNR and CDR2 FQNEAQ (reference sequence). The DNA of the CDR3 is TGTGCCAGCAGGGATACAGGGGCGTATACTGGAAACACCATATATTTT. Translation: CASRDTGAYTGNTIYF. The variable domain in full, completed from reference TRBV7-9 and TRBJ1-3, reads DTGVSQNPRHKITKRGQNVTFRCDPISEHNRLYWYRQTLGQGPEFLTYFQNEAQLEKSRLLSDRFSAERPKGSFSTLEIQRTEQGDSAMYLCASRDTGAYTGNTIYFGEGSWLTVV.

The chain couples TRBV7-3 to TRBJ2-5; 8 bases agree with TRBD2. The germline CDR1 and CDR2 sequences are SGHTA and FQGTGA. Unmatched junction bases numbered 10, after V lost 5 bases and J lost 5 bases. CDR3 length: 15 residues. For the CDR3, the DNA is TGTGCCAGCAGCCCCCAAGCGGGAGTTCTGGAGACCCAGTACTTC. This gives the protein CASSPQAGVLETQYF.

CDR3: CATSRDNSGRNIQYF. DNA for the CDR3: TGTGCCACCAGCAGAGATAATAGCGGGAGAAACATTCAGTACTTC. The genes are TRBV15 and TRBJ2-4; 9 positions match TRBD2. Germline values: CDR1 LNHNV, CDR2 YYDKDF (reference sequence). The CDR3 extends over 15 amino acids. V was clipped by 0 bases and J by 6 bases; unmatched bases: 3.

V gene TRBV6-5 combines with J gene TRBJ1-2; TRBD1 matches at 7 bases. J lost 6 bases, V lost 6 bases, and 7 bases had no gene match. The germline V gene encodes CDR1 MNHEY and CDR2 SVGAGI. The CDR3 loop spans 13 amino acids. Written as DNA, the CDR3 is TGTGCCAGCAGCACAGGGGTGAGGGATGGCTACACCTTC. It codes for CASSTGVRDGYTF.

The V and J genes are TRBV5-4 and TRBJ2-1; 10 bases line up with TRBD2. The CDR3 is 17 amino acids. After removal of 4 bases from V and 7 bases from J, the junction contained 14 bases not matched to a gene. Germline CDR1 reads SGHNT; CDR2 reads YYREEE (reference sequence). CDR3 nucleotide sequence: TGTGCCAGCAGCCGGGGGGGTCGGGGACTAGCGATTAATGAGCAGTTCTTC. It yields the protein CASSRGGRGLAINEQFF.

The CDR3 DNA is TGTGCCAGCATACCAAGCCCGGGGATTGAAAAACTGTTTTTT. The encoded protein is CASIPSPGIEKLFF. The genes are TRBV2 and TRBJ1-4; D is uncertain. Germline CDR1 is SNHLY and CDR2 is FYNNEI. With 7 bases removed from V and 7 bases from J, the gap between germline ends came to 16 bases. This CDR3 is 14 amino acids long.

The gene calls are TRBV2 and TRBJ1-2, with D perhaps TRBD1 (5 bases). The CDR3 is 14 residues long. V lost 1 base and J lost 4, with 10 bases in between. CDR1 and CDR2 (germline): SNHLY, FYNNEI. The CDR3 nucleotides read TGTGCCAGCAGTGAAGTTCCGGACACCTATGGCTACACCTTC. It encodes CASSEVPDTYGYTF.

The chain has TRBV7-9 and TRBJ2-1; D might be TRBD2 (6 bases). V shed 5 bases and J shed 12 bases, with 14 bases lying between them. The CDR3 runs to 12 residues. Germline V CDR1 and CDR2: SEHNR, FQNEAQ (reference sequence). CDR3 protein: CASSPPVGGQFF. DNA of the CDR3: TGTGCCAGCAGCCCCCCGGTGGGGGGGCAGTTCTTC.

The chain uses TRBV2 and TRBJ2-5, with D uncertain. In germline, CDR1 is SNHLY, CDR2 FYNNEI. This CDR3 region has 11 residues. The V and J ends lost 6 bases and 5 bases respectively, with 7 bases between them. CDR3 in amino acids: CASRIEETQYF. In DNA form, the CDR3 reads TGTGCCAGCAGAATAGAGGAGACCCAGTACTTC.

A remark on this clone: Other nucleotide sequences in the sample specify the same CDR3. The chain combines TRBV15 with TRBJ2-7; 15 bases fit TRBD2. CDR1 and CDR2 from the germline V gene are LNHNV and YYDKDF (reference sequence). This CDR3 comprises 16 residues. V lost 3 bases and J lost 4; bases outside the gene matches: 4. CDR3 bases: TGTGCCACCAGCAGTGGACTAGCGGGAGGGCCGTACGAGCAGTACTTC. It is translated as CATSSGLAGGPYEQYF.

The chain couples TRBV11-2 to TRBJ1-1, with 7 nucleotides matching TRBD1. CDR3 length: 14 amino acids. Germline CDR1 and CDR2: SGHAT and FQNNGV. V shed 3 bases, J shed 7 bases, and the junction held 8 bases outside the gene matches. The CDR3 DNA is TGTGCCAGCAGCTTTCGCGGACAGGAGATTGAAGCTTTCTTT. Translation gives CASSFRGQEIEAFF.

V gene TRBV7-2 combines with J gene TRBJ2-3; TRBD2 matches at 13 bases. CDR3 size: 16 residues. J lost 4 bases, V lost 5 bases, and 6 bases had no gene match. Per the germline V gene, CDR1 is SGHTA and CDR2 is FQGNSA. DNA for the CDR3: TGTGCCAGCAGCCCGACTAGCGGGAGGTTGCCAGATACGCAGTATTTT. This translates into CASSPTSGRLPDTQYF.

This chain links TRBV6-1 with TRBJ1-1, with D unresolved. V shed 7 bases and J shed 1 base, with 13 bases lying between them. The CDR3 has 14 amino acids. Per germline, CDR1 MNHNS and CDR2 SASEGT. CDR3 nucleotide sequence: TGTGCCAGCATCGAAAACGGGAAGAACACTGAAGCTTTCTTT. Translation gives CASIENGKNTEAFF.